This TCR beta chain was found in a study of T cells in tumors after PD-1 blockade. Study background: No patient had prior checkpoint blockade, systemic immunosuppression, or radiotherapy within 4 weeks. Some patients also took daily vismodegib 150 mg during anti-PD-1 treatment.

Profiling relied on immunoSEQ multiplex PCR, and the TCRdb table lists in-frame clones only, not all of them. Among 60,000 to 70,000 clones listed, approximately 74% were seen once. This clone turned up a few times. This TCR was sampled from a human donor with basal cell carcinoma. The sample here was PBMCs, taken after anti-PD-1 treatment.

The CDR3 DNA reads TGTGCCAGCAGCGTCTTTTCGCCGAATGAAAAACTGTTTTTT. Its protein is CASSVFSPNEKLFF. V is TRBV6-5 and J is TRBJ1-4, with no clear D. Germline loops: CDR1 MNHEY, CDR2 SVGAGI. This CDR3 is 14 amino acids long. The V gene lost 6 bases and the J gene lost 5 bases, with 13 bases spanning the gap.